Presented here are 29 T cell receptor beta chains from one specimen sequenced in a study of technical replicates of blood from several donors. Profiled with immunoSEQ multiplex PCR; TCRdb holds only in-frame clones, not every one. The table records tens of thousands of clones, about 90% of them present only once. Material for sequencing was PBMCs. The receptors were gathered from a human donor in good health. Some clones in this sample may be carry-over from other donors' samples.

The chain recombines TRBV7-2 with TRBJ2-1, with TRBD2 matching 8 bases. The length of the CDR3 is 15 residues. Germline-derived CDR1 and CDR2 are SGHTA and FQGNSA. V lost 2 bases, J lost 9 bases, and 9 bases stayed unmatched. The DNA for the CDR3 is TGTGCCAGCAGCTTATGGGTCGGGAGGGAGGGTGAGCAGTTCTTC. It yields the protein CASSLWVGREGEQFF.

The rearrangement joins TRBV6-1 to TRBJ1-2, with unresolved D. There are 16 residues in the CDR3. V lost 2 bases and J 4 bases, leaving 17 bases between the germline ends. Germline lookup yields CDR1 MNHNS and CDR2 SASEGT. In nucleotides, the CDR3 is TGTGCCAGCAGTGAAAGAAGGGAGCTCGTGGGCTATGGCTACACCTTC. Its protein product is CASSERRELVGYGYTF.

The CDR3 region is CASSQALSNYGYTF. The CDR3 coding sequence is TGCGCCAGCAGCCAAGCTCTTAGTAACTATGGCTACACCTTC. The V call is TRBV4-1, the J call TRBJ1-2; D unclear. Germline CDR1 reads MGHRA; CDR2 reads YSYEKL. The germline V and J ends were trimmed by 1 base and 1 base, with 7 bases remaining between them. The CDR3 covers 14 residues.

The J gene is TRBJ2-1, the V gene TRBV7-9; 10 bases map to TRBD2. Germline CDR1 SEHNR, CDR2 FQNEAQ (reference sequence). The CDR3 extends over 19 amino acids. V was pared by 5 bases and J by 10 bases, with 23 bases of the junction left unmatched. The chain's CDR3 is CASSAGRGQREGRVGEQFF. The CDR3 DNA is TGTGCCAGCAGCGCAGGAAGGGGCCAGCGGGAGGGCCGGGTGGGGGAGCAGTTCTTC.

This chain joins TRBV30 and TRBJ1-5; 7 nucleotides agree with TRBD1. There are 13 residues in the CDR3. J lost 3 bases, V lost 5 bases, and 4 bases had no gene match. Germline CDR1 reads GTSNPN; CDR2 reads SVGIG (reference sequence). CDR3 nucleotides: TGTGCCTGGTCAGGGGGTCCCAATCAGCCCCAGCATTTT. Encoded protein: CAWSGGPNQPQHF.

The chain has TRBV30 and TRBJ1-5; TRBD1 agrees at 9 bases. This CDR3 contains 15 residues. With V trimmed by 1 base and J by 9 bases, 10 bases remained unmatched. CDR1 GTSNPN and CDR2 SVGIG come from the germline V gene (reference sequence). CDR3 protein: CAWSAKTGGGGPQHF. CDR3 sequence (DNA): TGTGCCTGGAGTGCTAAAACAGGGGGCGGGGGGCCCCAGCATTTT. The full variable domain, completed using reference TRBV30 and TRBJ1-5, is SQTIHQWPATLVQPVGSPLSLECTVEGTSNPNLYWYRQAAGRGLQLLFYSVGIGQISSEVPQNLSASRPQDRQFILSSKKLLLSDSGFYLCAWSAKTGGGGPQHFGDGTRLSIL.

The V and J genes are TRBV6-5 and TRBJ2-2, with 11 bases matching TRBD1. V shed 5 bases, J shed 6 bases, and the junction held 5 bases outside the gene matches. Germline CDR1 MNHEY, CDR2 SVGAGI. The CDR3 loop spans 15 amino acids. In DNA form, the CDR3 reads TGTGCCAGCAGTACCCTGGGACAGGGGGCCGGGGAGCTGTTTTTT. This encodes CASSTLGQGAGELFF.

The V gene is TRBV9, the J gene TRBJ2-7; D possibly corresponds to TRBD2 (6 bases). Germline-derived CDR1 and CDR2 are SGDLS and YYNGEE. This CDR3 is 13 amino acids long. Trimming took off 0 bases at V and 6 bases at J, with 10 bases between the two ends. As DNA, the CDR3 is TGTGCCAGCAGCGTAGATTTGGGGGGCGAGCAGTACTTC. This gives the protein CASSVDLGGEQYF.

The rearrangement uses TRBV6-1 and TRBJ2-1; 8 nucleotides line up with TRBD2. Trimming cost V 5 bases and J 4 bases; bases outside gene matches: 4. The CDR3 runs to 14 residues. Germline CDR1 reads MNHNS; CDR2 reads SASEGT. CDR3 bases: TGTGCCAGCAGTCCCTCGGGGGGGTACAATGAGCAGTTCTTC. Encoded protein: CASSPSGGYNEQFF.

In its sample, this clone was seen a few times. The CDR3, as DNA: TGTGCCAGCAGTGAAGTGCCGGGGCAGCCCCAGCATTTT. It encodes CASSEVPGQPQHF. This sequence joins TRBV6-1 and TRBJ1-5; D is unclear. CDR3 size: 13 residues. With 1 base removed from V and 7 bases from J, the gap between germline ends came to 8 bases. In germline, CDR1 is MNHNS, CDR2 SASEGT.

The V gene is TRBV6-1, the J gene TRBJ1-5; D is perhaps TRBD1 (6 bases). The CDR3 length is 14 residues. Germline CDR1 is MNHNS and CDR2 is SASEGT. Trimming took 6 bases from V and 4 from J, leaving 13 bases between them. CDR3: CASREGGRNQPQHF. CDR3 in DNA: TGTGCCAGCAGAGAGGGGGGGCGGAATCAGCCCCAGCATTTT.

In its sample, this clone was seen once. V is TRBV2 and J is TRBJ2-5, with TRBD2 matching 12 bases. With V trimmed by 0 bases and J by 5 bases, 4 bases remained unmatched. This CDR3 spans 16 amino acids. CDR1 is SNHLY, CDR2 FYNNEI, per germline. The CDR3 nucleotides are TGTGCCAGCAGTGAAGCACGACTAGCGGGGGTTGAGACCCAGTACTTC. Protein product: CASSEARLAGVETQYF.

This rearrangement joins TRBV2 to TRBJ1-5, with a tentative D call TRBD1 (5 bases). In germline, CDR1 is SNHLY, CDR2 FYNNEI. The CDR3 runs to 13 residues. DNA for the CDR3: TGTGCTACAGCAGTCCAGGGAGGCCAGCCCCAGCATTTT. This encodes CATAVQGGQPQHF. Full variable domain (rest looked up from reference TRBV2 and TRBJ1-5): EPEVTQTPSHQVTQMGQEVILRCVPISNHLYFYWYRQILGQKVEFLVSFYNNEISEKSEIFDDQFSVERPDGSNFTLKIRSTKLEDSAMYFCATAVQGGQPQHFGDGTRLSIL.

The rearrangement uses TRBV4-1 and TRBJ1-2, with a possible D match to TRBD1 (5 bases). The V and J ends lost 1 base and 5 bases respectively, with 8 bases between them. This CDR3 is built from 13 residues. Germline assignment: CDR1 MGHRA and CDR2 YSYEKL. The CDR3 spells CASSQGTNYGYTF. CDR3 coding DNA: TGCGCCAGCAGCCAAGGGACAAATTATGGCTACACCTTC.

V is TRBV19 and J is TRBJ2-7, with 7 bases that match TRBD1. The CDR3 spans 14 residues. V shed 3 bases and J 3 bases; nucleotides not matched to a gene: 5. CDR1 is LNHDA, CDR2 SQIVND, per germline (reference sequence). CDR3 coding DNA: TGTGCCAGTAGTATCCGGACAGGATACTACGAGCAGTACTTC. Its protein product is CASSIRTGYYEQYF.

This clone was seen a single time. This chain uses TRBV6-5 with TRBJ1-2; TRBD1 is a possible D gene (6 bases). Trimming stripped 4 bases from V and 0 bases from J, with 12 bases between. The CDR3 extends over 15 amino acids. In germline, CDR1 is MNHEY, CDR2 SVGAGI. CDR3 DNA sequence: TGTGCCAGCAGTTCTGGACAGATAGCTAACTATGGCTACACCTTC. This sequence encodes CASSSGQIANYGYTF.

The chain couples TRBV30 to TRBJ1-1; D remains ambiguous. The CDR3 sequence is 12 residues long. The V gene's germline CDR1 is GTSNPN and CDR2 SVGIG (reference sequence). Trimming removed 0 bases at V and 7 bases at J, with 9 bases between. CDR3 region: CAWSVSRFEAFF. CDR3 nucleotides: TGTGCCTGGAGTGTTTCCCGTTTTGAAGCTTTCTTT.

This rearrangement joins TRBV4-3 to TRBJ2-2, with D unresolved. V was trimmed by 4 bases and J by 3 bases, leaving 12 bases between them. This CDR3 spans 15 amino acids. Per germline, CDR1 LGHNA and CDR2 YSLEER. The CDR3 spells CASSLRSLYTGELFF. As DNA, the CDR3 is TGCGCCAGCAGCCTAAGGAGTTTGTACACCGGGGAGCTGTTTTTT.

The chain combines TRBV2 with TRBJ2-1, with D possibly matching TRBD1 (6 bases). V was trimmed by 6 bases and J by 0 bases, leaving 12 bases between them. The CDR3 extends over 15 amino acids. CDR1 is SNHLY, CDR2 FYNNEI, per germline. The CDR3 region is CASSRGQLSYNEQFF. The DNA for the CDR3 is TGTGCCAGCAGCCGAGGACAGCTCTCCTACAATGAGCAGTTCTTC. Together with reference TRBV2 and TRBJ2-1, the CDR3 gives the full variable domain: EPEVTQTPSHQVTQMGQEVILRCVPISNHLYFYWYRQILGQKVEFLVSFYNNEISEKSEIFDDQFSVERPDGSNFTLKIRSTKLEDSAMYFCASSRGQLSYNEQFFGPGTRLTVL.

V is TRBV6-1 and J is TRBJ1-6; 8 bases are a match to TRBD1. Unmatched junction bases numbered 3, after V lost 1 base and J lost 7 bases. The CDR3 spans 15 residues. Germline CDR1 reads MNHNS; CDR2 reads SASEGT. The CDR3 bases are TGTGCCAGCAGTGAAGTCAGGGGGCAAAATTCACCCCTCCACTTT. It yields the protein CASSEVRGQNSPLHF.

CDR3 nucleotide sequence: TGCGCCAGCAGCCCTAACAGGGCGTGGGACACTGAAGCTTTCTTT. Translated: CASSPNRAWDTEAFF. The genes are TRBV5-1 and TRBJ1-1; tentative D call: TRBD1 (6 bases). Germline V gene sequence: CDR1 SGHRS, CDR2 YFSETQ. V dropped 4 bases and J dropped 3 bases, with 16 bases sitting between them. The CDR3 consists of 15 residues.

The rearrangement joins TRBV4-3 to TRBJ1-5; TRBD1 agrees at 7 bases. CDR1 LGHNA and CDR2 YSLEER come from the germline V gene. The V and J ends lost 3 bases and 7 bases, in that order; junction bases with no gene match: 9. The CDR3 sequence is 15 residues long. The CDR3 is CASSQGTGVGQPQHF. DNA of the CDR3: TGCGCCAGCAGCCAGGGAACAGGGGTCGGACAGCCCCAGCATTTT.

The CDR3 region has the DNA TGCGCCAGCAGCCAGCCTAGACTAGTCAGGTCCTACAATGAGCAGTTCTTC. Translating gives CASSQPRLVRSYNEQFF. The V gene is TRBV4-1, the J gene TRBJ2-1, with a weak D call TRBD2 (6 bases). Between the trimmed V and J ends, which lost 3 bases and 1 base, there was a span of 16 bases. From germline, CDR1 is MGHRA and CDR2 YSYEKL. The length of the CDR3 is 17 residues.

CDR3 amino acids: CASSQDHSREAFF. The DNA for the CDR3 is TGCGCCAGCAGCCAAGATCACAGTCGTGAAGCTTTCTTT. The genes are TRBV4-3 and TRBJ1-1; D is ambiguous. Deletions cut 0 bases from V and 7 bases from J, with 9 bases between. The germline gives CDR1 LGHNA, CDR2 YSLEER. This CDR3 is built from 13 residues.

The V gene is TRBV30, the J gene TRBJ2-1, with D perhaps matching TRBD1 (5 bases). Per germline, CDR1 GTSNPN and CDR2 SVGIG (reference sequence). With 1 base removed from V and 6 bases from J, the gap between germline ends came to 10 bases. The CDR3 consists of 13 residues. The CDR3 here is CAWSEARVNEQFF. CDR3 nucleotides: TGTGCCTGGAGTGAAGCCAGGGTCAATGAGCAGTTCTTC.

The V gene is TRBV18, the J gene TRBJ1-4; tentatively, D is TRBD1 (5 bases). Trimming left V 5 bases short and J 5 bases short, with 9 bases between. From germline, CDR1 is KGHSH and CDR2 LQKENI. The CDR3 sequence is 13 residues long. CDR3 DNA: TGTGCCAGCTCAACAGGAAAAAATGAAAAACTGTTTTTT. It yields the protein CASSTGKNEKLFF. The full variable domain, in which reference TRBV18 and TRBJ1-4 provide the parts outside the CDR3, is NAGVMQNPRHLVRRRGQEARLRCSPMKGHSHVYWYRQLPEEGLKFMVYLQKENIIDESGMPKERFSAEFPKEGPSILRIQQVVRGDSAAYFCASSTGKNEKLFFGSGTQLSVL.

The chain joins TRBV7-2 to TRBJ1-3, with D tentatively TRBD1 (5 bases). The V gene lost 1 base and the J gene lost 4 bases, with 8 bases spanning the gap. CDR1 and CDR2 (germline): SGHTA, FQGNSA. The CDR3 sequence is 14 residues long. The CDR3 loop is CASSLDGGGNTIYF. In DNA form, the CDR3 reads TGTGCCAGCAGCTTAGACGGGGGGGGAAACACCATATATTTT.

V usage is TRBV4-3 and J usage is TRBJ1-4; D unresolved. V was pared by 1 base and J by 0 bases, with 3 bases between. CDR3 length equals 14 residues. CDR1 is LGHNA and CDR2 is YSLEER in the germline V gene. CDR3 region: CASSQGATNEKLFF. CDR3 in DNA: TGCGCCAGCAGCCAAGGCGCAACTAATGAAAAACTGTTTTTT.

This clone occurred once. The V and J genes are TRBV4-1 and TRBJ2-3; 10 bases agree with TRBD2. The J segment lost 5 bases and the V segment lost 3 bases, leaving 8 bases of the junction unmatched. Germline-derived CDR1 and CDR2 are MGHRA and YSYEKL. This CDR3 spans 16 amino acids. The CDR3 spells CASSHPLAGSEDTQYF. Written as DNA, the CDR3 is TGCGCCAGCAGCCACCCACTAGCGGGATCGGAAGATACGCAGTATTTT.